One sample yielded the 27 T cell receptor beta chains listed below, sequenced in a study of tumor-infiltrating lymphocytes in primary liver carcinoma. Starting material of 450 to 500 ng total RNA yielded TCR beta cDNA via a constant-region primer. ARM-PCR, slightly modified, supplied the TCR beta libraries through three nested multiplex PCR rounds. For approximately 11 cycles apiece, the opening two PCR rounds ran with TRBV1-TRBV30 forward primers and a C-beta reverse primer. From the multiplex PCR reads, TCRdb called clonotypes with MiXCR, one entry per CDR3 protein. The sample lists about 54,000 distinct CDR3 sequences, about 70% occurring once. For each extraction, RNA and DNA were obtained together from 20-30 mg of unsorted bulk tissue. Sequencing input: liver tumor tissue from sampling region 2. The subset denotes: tumor region T2, inferior pole. These receptors originate from a man between 35 and 55 years old with primary liver carcinoma and hepatitis B virus infection.

Points on this clonotype: A junction end diverges from the germline sequence, so it may reflect a read error. The chain employs TRBV11-2 and TRBJ2-1; perhaps D is TRBD1 or TRBD2 (5 bases each). The CDR3 sequence is 13 residues long. Germline-derived CDR1 and CDR2 are SGHAT and FQNNGV. The CDR3 sequence: CVSSVSSTGQQFF. For the CDR3, the DNA is TGTGTCAGCAGCGTGTCCTCAACGGGGCAGCAGTTCTTC.

On this clonotype: A read error may account for a junction end that differs from germline. The chain employs TRBV29-1 and TRBJ2-1, with D perhaps TRBD2 (5 bases). The CDR3 totals 14 residues. Germline V gene data show CDR1 as SQVTM and CDR2 as ANQGSEA. The CDR3 DNA reads as TGTAGCGTCCTCAAAGCGCGAGGGCTAAATGAGCAGTTCTTC. It translates to CSVLKARGLNEQFF.

Worth noting for this clonotype: A junction end diverges from the germline sequence, so it may reflect a read error. The rearrangement links TRBV4-2 to TRBJ1-4; 7 bases are a match to TRBD1. The germline V gene encodes CDR1 LGHNA and CDR2 YNFKEQ. The CDR3 is 16 residues long. CDR3 sequence: CASSQYKGANDEKPFF. The CDR3 nucleotides read TGTGCTAGCAGCCAATATAAGGGGGCGAATGATGAAAAACCGTTTTTT.

This clonotype is judged medium-sized (0.01 to 0.1%). The chain recombines TRBV6-1 with TRBJ2-1; 11 bases line up with TRBD2. CDR1 MNHNS and CDR2 SASEGT come from the germline V gene. The CDR3 is 15 amino acids. Trimming took 7 bases from V and 6 from J; bases not matched to a gene: 8. This chain's CDR3 is CASNVGLAEFNEQFF. CDR3 in DNA: TGTGCCAGCAACGTGGGACTAGCGGAATTCAATGAGCAGTTCTTC.

As concerns this clonotype: One end of the junction varies from germline; a read error may be responsible. The CDR3 DNA sequence: TGTGCTAGCAGCCAAGAGGTCGCGAGCGGGAGGGCACTCTACGAGCAGTACTTC. It translates to CASSQEVASGRALYEQYF. The chain is built from TRBV4-2 and TRBJ2-7; 10 nucleotides align to TRBD2. Looked up from germline, CDR1 is LGHNA and CDR2 is YNFKEQ. The CDR3 spans 18 residues.

V and J are TRBV6-5 and TRBJ1-1; the match to TRBD1 covers 9 bases. CDR3 size: 15 residues. V shed 6 bases and J 4 bases; nucleotides not matched to a gene: 9. In germline, CDR1 is MNHEY, CDR2 SVGAGI. The CDR3 DNA reads as TGTGCCAGCAGGGAGTGGGACAGGGAGAGCACTGAAGCTTTCTTT. This translates into CASREWDRESTEAFF.

On this clonotype itself: A read error may be the cause here, since a much bigger clone is one base away. The V call is TRBV5-1, the J call TRBJ2-1; 7 nucleotides align to TRBD2. The CDR3 loop spans 17 amino acids. Per germline, CDR1 SGHRS and CDR2 YFSETQ. The CDR3: CPSRMGYSSGGQDEQFF. The CDR3 region has the DNA TGCCCCAGCAGGATGGGGTATTCTAGCGGAGGTCAGGATGAGCAGTTCTTC. Full variable domain (outside the CDR3, taken from reference TRBV5-1 and TRBJ2-1): KAGVTQTPRYLIKTRGQQVTLSCSPISGHRSVSWYQQTPGQGLQFLFEYFSETQRNKGNFPGRFSGRQFSNSRSEMNVSTLELGDSALYLCPSRMGYSSGGQDEQFFGPGTRLTVL.

Concerning this clonotype itself: Given the absence of the conserved phenylalanine or tryptophan at the CDR3 end, a read error is likely. This sequence joins TRBV12-3 or TRBV12-4 and TRBJ1-6; the match to TRBD1 covers 7 bases. This CDR3 contains 15 residues. CDR3 DNA: TGCGCCAGCAGTTCCACGACAGGGCGTAATTCACCTCTCCACATT. Translation gives CASSSTTGRNSPLHI.

This clonotype was seen once. A junction boundary mismatches the germline segment, possibly from a read error. The chain combines TRBV11-2 with TRBJ2-1; 7 bases match TRBD2. The CDR3 is 16 residues long. The germline gives CDR1 SGHAT, CDR2 FQNNGV. This CDR3 is CASSSPPNGRIYEQFF. In nucleotides, the CDR3 is TGTGCCAGTAGCTCGCCCCCCAACGGGAGGATCTATGAGCAGTTCTTC.

The CDR3 region is CSASIGITGANVLTF. As DNA, the CDR3 is TGCAGTGCTAGCATCGGGATCACTGGGGCCAACGTCCTGACTTTC. This sequence joins TRBV20-1 and TRBJ2-6; D perhaps matches TRBD2 (5 bases). The ends were cut back, 3 bases at V and 2 bases at J, with 11 bases in the middle. Germline V lookup: CDR1 DFQATT, CDR2 SNEGSKA (reference sequence). This CDR3 is 15 amino acids long.

As to this clonotype: A junction boundary mismatches the germline segment, possibly from a read error. This sequence joins TRBV7-8 and TRBJ2-1, with 8 bases fitting TRBD2. Germline V gene lookup returns CDR1 SGHVS and CDR2 FQNEAQ. CDR3 length: 15 amino acids. For the CDR3, the DNA is TGTGTCAGCAGCTTAAGAACTAGCGGCTACAATGTGCAGTTCTTC. It codes for CVSSLRTSGYNVQFF.

About this clonotype itself: At one boundary the junction diverges from the germline segment, which might be a read error. The chain uses TRBV11-2 and TRBJ2-3; 10 bases line up with TRBD2. The CDR3 runs to 16 residues. The germline gives CDR1 SGHAT, CDR2 FQNNGV. This CDR3 reads CDSSLEGLAWKETQYF. In DNA, the CDR3 is TGTGACAGCAGCTTAGAGGGACTAGCGTGGAAAGAAACGCAGTATTTT.

This clonotype was recorded at least ten times. The chain is built from TRBV7-9 and TRBJ2-7; D gene unclear. CDR3 length: 11 residues. The V end lost 4 bases, the J end lost 6 bases, and 7 bases lay between the germline ends. Germline CDR1 is SEHNR and CDR2 is FQNEAQ (reference sequence). CDR3 nucleotide sequence: TGTGCCAGCAGCTCCCATTTCGAGCAGTACTTC. The encoded protein is CASSSHFEQYF.

About this clonotype: Sequence at one end of the junction differs from germline and may be a read error. The V gene is TRBV29-1, the J gene TRBJ2-7; 8 nucleotides agree with TRBD1. In germline, CDR1 is SQVTM, CDR2 ANQGSEA. The CDR3 spans 16 residues. The CDR3 DNA sequence: TGCAGCGTTGAAGCCCGGACAGGGACCCCCCCATACGAGCGGTACTTC. This gives the protein CSVEARTGTPPYERYF.

In regard to this clonotype: Mismatch with germline at one junction end may stem from a read error. The chain has TRBV29-1 and TRBJ2-5; the D gene is possibly TRBD2 (6 bases). The germline gives CDR1 SQVTM, CDR2 ANQGSEA. The CDR3 sequence is 13 residues long. The CDR3 reads CSVEGLNEETQHF. The DNA for the CDR3 is TGCAGTGTTGAGGGACTTAACGAAGAGACCCAGCACTTC. Drawing the rest from reference TRBV29-1 and TRBJ2-5, the complete variable domain is SAVISQKPSRDICQRGTSLTIQCQVDSQVTMMFWYRQQPGQSLTLIATANQGSEATYESGFVIDKFPISRPNLTFSTLTVSNMSPEDSSIYLCSVEGLNEETQHFGPGTRLLVL.

The chain is built from TRBV6-6 and TRBJ2-7, with 10 bases lining up with TRBD2. The CDR3 sequence is 16 residues long. J was trimmed by 5 bases and V by 2 bases; bases with no gene match: 9. The germline CDR1 and CDR2 sequences are MNHNY and SVGAGI (reference sequence). CDR3 DNA sequence: TGTGCCAGCAGTTACAGCTCGCCTAGCGGGAGTAACGAGCAGTACTTC. It is translated as CASSYSSPSGSNEQYF.

A single count supports this clonotype. The genes are TRBV15 and TRBJ1-4, with no clear D. Trimming shortened V by 0 bases and J by 8 bases, and 13 bases separated the two germline ends. The CDR3 is 15 amino acids. Germline V gene sequence: CDR1 LNHNV, CDR2 YYDKDF (reference sequence). CDR3 nucleotides: TGTGCCACCAGCAGAGATAACACCAAGGGCGAAAAACTGTTTTTT. This encodes CATSRDNTKGEKLFF.

There are many counts of this clonotype. The V call is TRBV6-6, the J call TRBJ2-3; 8 bases are a match to TRBD1. The ends lost 2 bases at V and 3 bases at J; junction bases unmatched: 10. The CDR3 has 17 residues. Germline values: CDR1 MNHNY, CDR2 SVGAGI (reference sequence). The CDR3 DNA reads TGTGCCAGCAGTTACGTCTGGGTCAGGGGGCTGACAGATACGCAGTATTTT. Translating gives CASSYVWVRGLTDTQYF.

Concerning this clonotype itself: This is likely a read error, given that the CDR3 carries no conserved phenylalanine or tryptophan at its end. V is TRBV11-2 and J is TRBJ2-7, with D possibly being TRBD2 (5 bases). Looked up from germline, CDR1 is SGHAT and CDR2 is FQNNGV. The CDR3 consists of 15 residues. V lost 9 bases and J 2 bases, leaving 20 bases between the germline ends. The CDR3 DNA reads TGTGCCAGAAGCCTCGGCTGGACTCTACCCTACGAGCAGTACCTC. Its translation: CARSLGWTLPYEQYL.

This clonotype was observed a handful of times. A much larger clone lies one base from this, so it may be a read error. This chain connects TRBV29-1 to TRBJ1-1; D may be TRBD1 (5 bases). This CDR3 spans 10 amino acids. From germline, CDR1 is SQVTM and CDR2 ANQGSEA. V lost 5 bases and J lost 8, with 9 bases in between. Written as DNA, the CDR3 is TGCAGCGTTACGACAGTGGAAGCTTTCTTT. This codes for CSVTTVEAFF.

This clonotype was found once. The germline gene is not matched at one end of the junction; a read error may be the cause. The chain combines TRBV11-3 with TRBJ1-1; D is possibly TRBD1 (6 bases). The CDR3 runs to 13 residues. The germline V gene has CDR1 SGHNT and CDR2 YENEEA. The CDR3 sequence is CAISLAGATEALF. Written as DNA, the CDR3 is TGTGCCATCAGCTTAGCAGGGGCGACTGAAGCTCTCTTT.

This clonotype was counted once. The junction departs from germline at one end; a sequencing error may be responsible. V is TRBV4-2 and J is TRBJ2-7, with unresolved D. Germline CDR1 is LGHNA and CDR2 is YNFKEQ. This CDR3 has 13 amino acids. CDR3 residues: CAGSHILAYEQYF. In nucleotides, the CDR3 is TGTGCCGGCAGTCATATTCTGGCCTACGAGCAGTACTTC.

A word on this clonotype: This may be a read error, as it is one base from a much larger clone. The gene calls are TRBV2 and TRBJ1-5; 9 bases map to TRBD1. The CDR3 spans 17 residues. Germline V gene data show CDR1 as SNHLY and CDR2 as FYNNEI. Trimming removed 8 bases from V and 5 bases from J; junction bases left unmatched: 16. DNA of the CDR3: TGTGCCAGCGGTGGGGAATCTGGAACAGGGGGCTATCAGCCCCAGCATTTT. Protein sequence: CASGGESGTGGYQPQHF.

In regard to this clonotype: An end of the junction does not agree with germline; a read error may underlie this. The chain uses TRBV11-2 and TRBJ2-7; D is perhaps TRBD2 (5 bases). Germline-derived CDR1 and CDR2 are SGHAT and FQNNGV. The CDR3 spans 15 residues. CDR3 nucleotide sequence: TGTGCCAGCAGCTTGGTTGGGTCTAGCTCCTACGAGCATTACTTC. As protein: CASSLVGSSSYEHYF. The full variable domain, rest sourced from reference TRBV11-2 and TRBJ2-7, is EAGVAQSPRYKIIEKRQSVAFWCNPISGHATLYWYQQILGQGPKLLIQFQNNGVVDDSQLPKDRFSAERLKGVDSTLKIQPAKLEDSAVYLCASSLVGSSSYEHYFGPGTRLTVT.

On this clonotype: At one of its ends the junction is not consistent with the germline gene, which may arise from a read error. The CDR3 sequence is CASNPVAGKEKLFF. CDR3 DNA sequence: TGTGCCAGTAATCCCGTGGCAGGGAAGGAAAAATTGTTTTTT. The chain recombines TRBV19 with TRBJ1-4, with a weak D call TRBD1 (5 bases). This CDR3 has 14 amino acids. Germline CDR1 and CDR2: LNHDA and SQIVND (reference sequence). Filled out from reference TRBV19 and TRBJ1-4, the complete variable domain reads DGGITQSPKYLFRKEGQNVTLSCEQNLNHDAMYWYRQDPGQGLRLIYYSQIVNDFQKGDIAEGYSVSREKKESFPLTVTSAQKNPTAFYLCASNPVAGKEKLFFGSGTQLSVL.

The rearrangement links TRBV4-2 to TRBJ2-5; maybe TRBD2 (6 bases). V was cut by 3 bases and J by 4 bases, with 12 bases left in between. The CDR3 loop spans 14 amino acids. Germline CDR1 LGHNA, CDR2 YNFKEQ. The CDR3 DNA reads as TGTGCCAGCAGCCATGGTAGCGGCATAGAGACCCAGTACTTC. Its protein product is CASSHGSGIETQYF.

In regard to this clonotype: A much larger clone differs from this one at a single base, so this may be a read error. The chain is built from TRBV6-5 and TRBJ2-7, with 9 bases aligning to TRBD1. Trimming at V came to 6 bases and at J to 1 base, leaving 4 bases not matched to a gene. Germline V gene lookup returns CDR1 MNHEY and CDR2 SVGAGI. The CDR3 has 14 amino acids. The CDR3 DNA reads TGTGCCAGCAGACTAGACAGGGGGTCCTACGAGCAGTACTTC. The encoded protein is CASRLDRGSYEQYF.